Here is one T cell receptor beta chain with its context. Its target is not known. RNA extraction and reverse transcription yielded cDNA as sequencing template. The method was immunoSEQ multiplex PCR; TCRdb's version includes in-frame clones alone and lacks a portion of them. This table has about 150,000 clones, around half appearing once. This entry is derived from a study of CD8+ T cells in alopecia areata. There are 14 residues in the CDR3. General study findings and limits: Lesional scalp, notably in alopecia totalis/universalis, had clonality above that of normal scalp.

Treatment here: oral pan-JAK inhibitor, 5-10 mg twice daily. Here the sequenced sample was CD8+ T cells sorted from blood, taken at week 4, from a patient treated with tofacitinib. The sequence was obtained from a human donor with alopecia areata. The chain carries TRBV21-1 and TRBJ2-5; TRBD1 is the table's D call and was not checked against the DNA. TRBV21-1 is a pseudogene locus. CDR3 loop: CASRKTGDRETQYF. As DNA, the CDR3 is TGTGCCAGCAGGAAGACAGGGGACCGAGAGACCCAGTACTTC.